This TCR beta chain was recorded in a study of blood T cells in healthy people across ages. General study points: Expanded clonotype shifts may have been confounded, as the donors had an unknown CMV status.

Only a few counts were recorded for this clonotype. Its antigen is as yet unknown. The germline gives CDR1 LGHNA, CDR2 YNFKEQ. Trimming shortened V by 1 base and J by 4 bases, and 11 bases separated the two germline ends. This CDR3 has 15 residues. Through a sample-barcoded 5' primer and a J-beta primer mix, a second PCR was run for roughly 6 to 11 cycles. A tag from a template-switch adaptor with 12 random nucleotides marked each cDNA molecule. TCRdb re-derived calls from the 5' RACE reads in MiXCR, one entry per CDR3 protein. The data contain about 1.4 million distinct CDR3 sequences, roughly 59% of them seen just once; the ten biggest clones take up 5.5% to 8%.

The genes are TRBV4-2 and TRBJ2-1; possibly TRBD2 for D (6 bases). The specimen sequenced was blood. The receptor comes from a man between 18 and 29 years old in good health. The CDR3 is CASSQVTGDYNEQFF. The CDR3 nucleotides read TGTGCCAGCAGCCAAGTGACGGGGGATTACAATGAGCAGTTCTTC.